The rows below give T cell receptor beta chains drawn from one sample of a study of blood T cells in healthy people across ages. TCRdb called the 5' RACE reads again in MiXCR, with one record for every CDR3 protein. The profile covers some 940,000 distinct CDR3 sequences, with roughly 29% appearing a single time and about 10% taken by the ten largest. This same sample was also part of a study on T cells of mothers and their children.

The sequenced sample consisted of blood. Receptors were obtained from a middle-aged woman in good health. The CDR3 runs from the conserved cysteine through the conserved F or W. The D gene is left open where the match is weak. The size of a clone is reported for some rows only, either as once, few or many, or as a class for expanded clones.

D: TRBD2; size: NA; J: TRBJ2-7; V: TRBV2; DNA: TGTGCCAGCAGTGTGCTAGCGGGGCCGGGGGGCTACGAGCAGTACTTC; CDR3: CASSVLAGPGGYEQYF
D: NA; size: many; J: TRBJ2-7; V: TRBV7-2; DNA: TGTGCCAGCAGCTTCGGGGCTCCTCAATACGAGCAGTACTTC; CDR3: CASSFGAPQYEQYF
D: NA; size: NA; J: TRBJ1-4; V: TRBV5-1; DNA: TGCGCCAGCGGACCTCAAGGGGCCACTAATGAAAAACTGTTTTTT; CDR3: CASGPQGATNEKLFF
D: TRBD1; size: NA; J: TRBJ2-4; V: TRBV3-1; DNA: TGTGCCAGCAGCCAAGATTTGGCAGGGGGCCGGAACATTCAGTACTTC; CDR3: CASSQDLAGGRNIQYF
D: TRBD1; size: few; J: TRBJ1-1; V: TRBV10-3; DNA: TGTGCCATCAGGCCACAGGGGATGACGGCCACTGAAGCTTTCTTT; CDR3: CAIRPQGMTATEAFF
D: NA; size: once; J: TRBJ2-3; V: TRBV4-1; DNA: TGCGCCAGCAGCCAAGAGGCTGGTGTCGATACGCAGTATTTT; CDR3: CASSQEAGVDTQYF
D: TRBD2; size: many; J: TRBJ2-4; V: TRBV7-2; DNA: TGTGCCAGCAGCTTCGGGGGGGCCGAAAACATTCAGTACTTC; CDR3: CASSFGGAENIQYF
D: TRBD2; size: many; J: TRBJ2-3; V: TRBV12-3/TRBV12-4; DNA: TGTGCCAGCAGCAGTTTCCAACCGGGACTAAGCACAGATACGCAGTATTTT; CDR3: CASSSFQPGLSTDTQYF
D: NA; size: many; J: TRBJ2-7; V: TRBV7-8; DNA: TGTGCCAGCAGCTCCCCAACTCGTATCTCCTACGAGCAGTACTTC; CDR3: CASSSPTRISYEQYF
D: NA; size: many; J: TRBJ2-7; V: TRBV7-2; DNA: TGTGCCAGCAGCGCAGGGGGGCTGGTCTACGAGCAGTACTTC; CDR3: CASSAGGLVYEQYF
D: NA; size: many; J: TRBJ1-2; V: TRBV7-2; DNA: TGTGCCAGCAGCCCACGGGACATCCTCTATGGCTACACCTTC; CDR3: CASSPRDILYGYTF
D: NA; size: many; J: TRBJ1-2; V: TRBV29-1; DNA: TGCAGCGTTGAAGATATTCAGTATGGCTACACCTTC; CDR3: CSVEDIQYGYTF
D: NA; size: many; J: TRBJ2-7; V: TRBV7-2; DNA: TGTGCCAGCAGCTTAACGAAAACCTACGAGCAGTACTTC; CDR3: CASSLTKTYEQYF
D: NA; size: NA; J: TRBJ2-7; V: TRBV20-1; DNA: TGCAGTGCTATGCTGGAGGGGTACTCCTACGAGCAGTACTTC; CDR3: CSAMLEGYSYEQYF
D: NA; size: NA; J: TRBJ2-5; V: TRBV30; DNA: TGTGCCTGGAAATCAAGCAGGATCTACAATGAGCAGTACTTC; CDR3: CAWKSSRIYNEQYF
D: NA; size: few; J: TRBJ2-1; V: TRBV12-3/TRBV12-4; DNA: TGTGCCAGCAGTTTGTCTAGTGGGCATGAGCAGTTCTTC; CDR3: CASSLSSGHEQFF
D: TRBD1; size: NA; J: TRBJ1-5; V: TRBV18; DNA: TGTGCCAGCTCACCTCGACAGGGTAAAACAAGTCAGCCCCAGCATTTT; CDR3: CASSPRQGKTSQPQHF
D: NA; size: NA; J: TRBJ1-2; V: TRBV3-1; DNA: TGTGCCAGCAGCCAGGAGCTTATCGAGGGCTACACCTTC; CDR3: CASSQELIEGYTF
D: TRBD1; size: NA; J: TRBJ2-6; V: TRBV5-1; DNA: TGCACCAGCAGCCCACAGGGGATAGGGGCCAACGTCCTGACTTTC; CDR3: CTSSPQGIGANVLTF
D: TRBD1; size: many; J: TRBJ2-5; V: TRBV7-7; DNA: TGTGCTAGCAGCTTGGCGGGACAGGGGAGGGAGACCCAGTACTTC; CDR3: CASSLAGQGRETQYF
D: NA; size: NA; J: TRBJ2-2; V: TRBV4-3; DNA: TGCGCCAGCAGCCAAGGGATACCTCCGGGGACCGGGGAGCTGTTTTTT; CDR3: CASSQGIPPGTGELFF
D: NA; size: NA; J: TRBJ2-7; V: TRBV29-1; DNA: TGCAGCGCACGGGACAAAACCTACGAGCAGTACTTC; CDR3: CSARDKTYEQYF
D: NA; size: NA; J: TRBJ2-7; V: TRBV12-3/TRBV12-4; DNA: TGTGCCAGCAGTTTGACCCTGGGCGAGCAGTACTTC; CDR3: CASSLTLGEQYF
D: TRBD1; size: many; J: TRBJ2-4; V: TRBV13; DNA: TGTGCCAGCAGCTTTATGGACAGGGTTAAAAACATTCAGTACTTC; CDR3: CASSFMDRVKNIQYF
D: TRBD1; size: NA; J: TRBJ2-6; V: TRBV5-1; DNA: TGCGCCAGCAGAGAGGACAGGGCTAACTCTGGGGTCAACGTCCTGACTTTC; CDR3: CASREDRANSGVNVLTF
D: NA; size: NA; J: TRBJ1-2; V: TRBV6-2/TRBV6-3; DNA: TGTGCCAGCCTAGAGACTGCTAACTATGGCTACACCTTC; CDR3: CASLETANYGYTF
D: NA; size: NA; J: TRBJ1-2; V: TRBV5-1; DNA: TGCGCCAGCAGCTTGGGATCAACAGGAGGACATGGTGGCTACACCTTC; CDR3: CASSLGSTGGHGGYTF
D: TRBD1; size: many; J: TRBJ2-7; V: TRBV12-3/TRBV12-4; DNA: TGTGCCAGCAGGGACAGGGCCGGTACCTACGAGCAGTACTTC; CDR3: CASRDRAGTYEQYF
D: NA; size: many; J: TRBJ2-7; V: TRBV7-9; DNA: TGTGCCAGCAGCACATTAGACGAGCAGTACTTC; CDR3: CASSTLDEQYF
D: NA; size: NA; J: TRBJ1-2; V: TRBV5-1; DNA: TGCGCCAGCAGCTCGGATCCATCATCGATCGTCTATGGCTACACCTTC; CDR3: CASSSDPSSIVYGYTF
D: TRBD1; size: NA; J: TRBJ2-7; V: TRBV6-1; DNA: TGTGCCAGCAGCCCGTCGCCGGGACAGGGGGCAAACTACGAGCAGTACTTC; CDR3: CASSPSPGQGANYEQYF
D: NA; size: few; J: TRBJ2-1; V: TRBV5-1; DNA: TGCGCCAGCAGCTTATCTCTAAGAGGATCCTACAATGAGCAGTTCTTC; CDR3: CASSLSLRGSYNEQFF
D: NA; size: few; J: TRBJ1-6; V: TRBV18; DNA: TGTGCCAGCTCACCGGGCAGGCCCTCCTATAATTCACCCCTCCACTTT; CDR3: CASSPGRPSYNSPLHF
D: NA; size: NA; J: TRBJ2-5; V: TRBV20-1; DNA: TGCAGTGCGGGTCCCGCCTCGCCCCCGACCCAGTACTTC; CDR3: CSAGPASPPTQYF
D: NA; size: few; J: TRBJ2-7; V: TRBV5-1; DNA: TGCGCCAGCAGCTTGGGCTCCGGTGGGGGCGAGCAGTACTTC; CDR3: CASSLGSGGGEQYF
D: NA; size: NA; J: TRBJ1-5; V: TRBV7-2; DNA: TGTGCCAGCAGCTTAGCGGGGGCACCTAGCAATCAGCCCCAGCATTTT; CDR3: CASSLAGAPSNQPQHF
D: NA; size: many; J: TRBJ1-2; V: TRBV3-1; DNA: TGTGCCAGCAGCCAAGGGTTGTATTCTGGCTACACCTTC; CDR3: CASSQGLYSGYTF
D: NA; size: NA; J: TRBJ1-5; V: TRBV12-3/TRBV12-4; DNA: TGTGCCAGCAGTTCCCAGACAGGTGGCAATCAGCCCCAGCATTTT; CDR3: CASSSQTGGNQPQHF
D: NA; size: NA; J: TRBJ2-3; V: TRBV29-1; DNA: TGCAGCGTTGGGGGTGAGGAGCTCACAGATACGCAGTATTTT; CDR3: CSVGGEELTDTQYF
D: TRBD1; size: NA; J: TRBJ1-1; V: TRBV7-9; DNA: TGTGCCAGCAGGACAGGGGAGCAAGCTGAAGCTTTCTTT; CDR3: CASRTGEQAEAFF
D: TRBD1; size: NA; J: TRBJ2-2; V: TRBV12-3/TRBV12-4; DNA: TGTGCCAGCAGTTTGTCGGGCCAGGGGGCCGGGGAGCTGTTTTTT; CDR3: CASSLSGQGAGELFF
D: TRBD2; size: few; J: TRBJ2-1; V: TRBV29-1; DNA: TGCAGCGTTGATAGGTGGGAGGGCAATGAGCAGTTCTTC; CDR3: CSVDRWEGNEQFF
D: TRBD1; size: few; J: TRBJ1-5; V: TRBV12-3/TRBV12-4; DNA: TGTGCCAGCAGTTTTTTACCCGCCTTTAGGACAGGGGAGAGTTTTAGTCAGCCCCAGCATTTT; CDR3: CASSFLPAFRTGESFSQPQHF